These T cell receptor beta chains were read from a single sample in a study of CD8 T cells in Susac syndrome. TCRdb redid the calling of the immunoSEQ multiplex PCR reads with MiXCR, one entry per CDR3 protein. The table has roughly 250,000 distinct CDR3 sequences, less than 96% seen once. The sequencing sample was made of CD4+ T cells from PBMCs. The receptors were gathered from a human donor with Susac syndrome. Each CDR3 is given with its conserved first and last residue. The D gene is left open where the match is weak.

V gene: TRBV3-1
CDR3 length: 14
D gene: TRBD1
J gene: TRBJ1-2
CDR3 protein: CASSEITGGLGYTF
CDR3 DNA: TGTGCCAGCAGCGAAATAACAGGGGGACTTGGCTACACCTTC

V gene: TRBV5-4
CDR3 length: 14
D gene: TRBD2
J gene: TRBJ2-5
CDR3 protein: CASSLEGTKETQYF
CDR3 DNA: TGTGCCAGCAGCTTGGAGGGGACTAAAGAGACCCAGTACTTC

V gene: TRBV3-1
CDR3 length: 16
D gene: .
J gene: TRBJ2-4
CDR3 protein: CASSPSPGRQINIQYF
CDR3 DNA: TGTGCCAGCAGCCCTAGTCCGGGACGTCAAATAAACATTCAGTACTTC

V gene: TRBV20-1
CDR3 length: 17
D gene: TRBD2
J gene: TRBJ2-1
CDR3 protein: CSAPGTDLAGGGNEQFF
CDR3 DNA: TGCAGTGCTCCCGGGACAGACCTAGCGGGAGGGGGCAATGAGCAGTTCTTC

V gene: TRBV29-1
CDR3 length: 13
D gene: .
J gene: TRBJ2-7
CDR3 protein: CSALHTGTYEQYF
CDR3 DNA: TGCAGCGCCTTACATACAGGGACCTACGAGCAGTACTTC

V gene: TRBV5-1
CDR3 length: 14
D gene: .
J gene: TRBJ2-7
CDR3 protein: CASSLAPAPGEQYF
CDR3 DNA: TGCGCCAGCAGCTTGGCCCCAGCCCCGGGGGAGCAGTACTTC

V gene: TRBV18
CDR3 length: 14
D gene: .
J gene: TRBJ2-1
CDR3 protein: CASSPQVSYNEQFF
CDR3 DNA: TGTGCCAGCTCACCGCAGGTCTCCTACAATGAGCAGTTCTTC

V gene: TRBV29-1
CDR3 length: 11
D gene: .
J gene: TRBJ1-3
CDR3 protein: CSVKSGNTIYF
CDR3 DNA: TGCAGCGTTAAATCTGGAAACACCATATATTTT

V gene: TRBV6-5
CDR3 length: 12
D gene: TRBD1
J gene: TRBJ2-7
CDR3 protein: CASTRTGDEQYF
CDR3 DNA: TGTGCCAGCACCAGGACAGGGGACGAGCAGTACTTC

V gene: TRBV29-1
CDR3 length: 14
D gene: .
J gene: TRBJ2-3
CDR3 protein: CSVESVATRGTQYF
CDR3 DNA: TGCAGCGTTGAGTCCGTAGCGACTCGGGGTACGCAGTATTTT

V gene: TRBV7-3
CDR3 length: 19
D gene: .
J gene: TRBJ2-3
CDR3 protein: CASTSGTGRPEANTDTQYF
CDR3 DNA: TGTGCCAGCACTTCTGGGACGGGACGACCCGAAGCTAACACAGATACGCAGTATTTT

V gene: TRBV5-1
CDR3 length: 15
D gene: .
J gene: TRBJ2-4
CDR3 protein: CASSQPGGTKNIQYF
CDR3 DNA: TGCGCCAGCAGCCAGCCAGGGGGGACCAAAAACATTCAGTACTTC

V gene: TRBV12-3/TRBV12-4
CDR3 length: 15
D gene: TRBD1
J gene: TRBJ1-1
CDR3 protein: CASSTRTGQDTEAFF
CDR3 DNA: TGTGCCAGCAGTACGCGGACAGGGCAGGACACTGAAGCTTTCTTT

V gene: TRBV28
CDR3 length: 20
D gene: TRBD2
J gene: TRBJ2-7
CDR3 protein: CASSFLRRLAGKEDPYEQYF
CDR3 DNA: TGTGCCAGCAGTTTTCTCCGGCGACTAGCGGGAAAAGAGGACCCTTACGAGCAGTACTTC

V gene: TRBV28
CDR3 length: 15
D gene: TRBD2
J gene: TRBJ2-3
CDR3 protein: CASGSAGGYTDTQYF
CDR3 DNA: TGTGCCAGTGGATCAGCGGGAGGTTATACAGATACGCAGTATTTT

V gene: TRBV12-5
CDR3 length: 12
D gene: .
J gene: TRBJ1-5
CDR3 protein: CASGPGAQPQHF
CDR3 DNA: TGTGCTAGTGGGCCGGGGGCTCAGCCCCAGCATTTT